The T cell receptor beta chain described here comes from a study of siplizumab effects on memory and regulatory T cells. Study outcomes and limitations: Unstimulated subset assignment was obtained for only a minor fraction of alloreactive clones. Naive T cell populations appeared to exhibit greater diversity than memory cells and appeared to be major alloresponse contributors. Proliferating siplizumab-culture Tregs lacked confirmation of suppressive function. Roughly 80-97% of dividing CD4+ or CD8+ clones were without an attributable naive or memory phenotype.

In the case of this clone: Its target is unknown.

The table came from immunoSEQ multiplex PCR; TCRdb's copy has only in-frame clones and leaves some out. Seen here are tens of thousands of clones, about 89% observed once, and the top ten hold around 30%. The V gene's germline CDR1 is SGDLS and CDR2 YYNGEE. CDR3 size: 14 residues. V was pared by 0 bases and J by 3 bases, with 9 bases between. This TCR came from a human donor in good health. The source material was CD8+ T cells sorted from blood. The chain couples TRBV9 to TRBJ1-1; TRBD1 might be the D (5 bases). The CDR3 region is CASSVEGAHTEAFF. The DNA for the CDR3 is TGTGCCAGCAGCGTAGAAGGGGCCCACACTGAAGCTTTCTTT. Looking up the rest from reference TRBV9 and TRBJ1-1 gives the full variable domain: DSGVTQTPKHLITATGQRVTLRCSPRSGDLSVYWYQQSLDQGLQFLIQYYNGEERAKGNILERFSAQQFPDLHSELNLSSLELGDSALYFCASSVEGAHTEAFFGQGTRLTVV.